This TCR beta chain appears in the sequencing data of a study of blood T cell repertoires in COVID-19. Those who participated ranged in age from about 18 to 95 years and resided in 24 US areas. This CDR3 has 20 residues. Methods used by the authors: Reference gene primer amplification gave estimated nucleated cell counts. Profiled with immunoSEQ multiplex PCR; TCRdb holds only in-frame clones, not every one. The D gene and trimming were derived from the DNA, and the V and J assignments and clone size from that table. The table has roughly 200,000 clones, about 85% seen once. The chain joins TRBV21-1 to TRBJ1-5. TRBV21-1 is a pseudogene. Specimen: PBMCs or T cells enriched from blood (not recorded which). The receptor's source is a man in his forties who had recovered from COVID-19. The CDR3 loop reads CASSKSRGGDNLKSKWPQHF. The DNA for the CDR3 is TGTGCCAGCAGCAAAAGCAGAGGGGGGGACAACCTAAAATCAAAGTGGCCCCAGCATTTT.